These 22 T cell receptor beta chains were all obtained from the same sample, sequenced in a study of cytomegalovirus exposure and HLA in healthy donors. In the PCR, 60 Vbeta and 13 Jbeta primers were used. Here immunoSEQ multiplex PCR was the method, and the copy in TCRdb shows in-frame clones only, minus some. Of roughly 250,000 clones listed, about four fifths were seen once; the top ten hold 2%. The sequenced sample was PBMCs. The source of these receptors is a woman aged 40 to 50 in good health and CMV-seropositive.

CDR3 DNA: TGTGCCAGCAGCTCCACCCTGGAGGGGAGTTTCGGCGAGCAGTACTTC. Amino acids: CASSSTLEGSFGEQYF. The chain has TRBV7-9 and TRBJ2-7; D is possibly TRBD2 (6 bases). The CDR3 totals 16 residues. Trimming removed 4 bases at V and 6 bases at J, with 22 bases between. Germline V CDR1 and CDR2: SEHNR, FQNEAQ (reference sequence).

The rearrangement joins TRBV29-1 to TRBJ2-3; D is possibly TRBD1 (5 bases). The ends were cut back, 6 bases at V and 6 bases at J, with 19 bases in the middle. CDR1 and CDR2 (germline): SQVTM, ANQGSEA. The CDR3 has 14 residues. The CDR3, as DNA: TGCAGCGTCCAAATAGTTCAGGGTAGGGATACGCAGTATTTT. Protein product: CSVQIVQGRDTQYF.

The chain employs TRBV28 and TRBJ2-2; perhaps TRBD1 as D (6 bases). Between the trimmed V and J ends, which lost 3 bases and 3 bases, there was a span of 17 bases. Germline-derived CDR1 and CDR2 are MDHEN and SYDVKM. CDR3 length equals 17 residues. The CDR3 loop is CASSFRGQGLYTGELFF. The CDR3 DNA reads as TGTGCCAGCAGTTTCAGGGGCCAGGGGCTGTACACCGGGGAGCTGTTTTTT.

The chain has TRBV2 and TRBJ2-1; 11 bases agree with TRBD1. Germline values: CDR1 SNHLY, CDR2 FYNNEI. The CDR3 loop spans 14 amino acids. V shed 6 bases and J 4 bases; nucleotides not matched to a gene: 2. CDR3 protein: CASRDRGLYNEQFF. The CDR3 DNA reads as TGTGCCAGCAGGGACAGGGGGCTATACAATGAGCAGTTCTTC.

This clone has just a few counts. The chain uses TRBV28 and TRBJ1-3; D unclear. This CDR3 is built from 16 residues. Germline loops: CDR1 MDHEN, CDR2 SYDVKM. With 5 bases removed from V and 0 bases from J, the gap between germline ends came to 14 bases. CDR3 residues: CASSPWASSSGNTIYF. In DNA, the CDR3 is TGTGCCAGCAGTCCCTGGGCCTCGAGCTCTGGAAACACCATATATTTT.

The chain recombines TRBV9 with TRBJ1-6, with 11 bases fitting TRBD1. The CDR3 totals 19 residues. CDR1 is SGDLS and CDR2 is YYNGEE in the germline V gene. With 4 bases clipped from V and 10 bases from J, the junction kept 19 bases outside the gene matches. The CDR3 DNA is TGTGCCAGCAGCCCCACTACGGGACAGGGGGTTAACAAGAGGTCACCCCTCCACTTT. This translates into CASSPTTGQGVNKRSPLHF.

The V call is TRBV6-6, the J call TRBJ2-3, with TRBD1 matching over 9 bases. Germline-derived CDR1 and CDR2 are MNHNY and SVGAGI (reference sequence). The junction had 4 bases not matched to a gene; V was cut back by 2 bases and J by 4 bases. The CDR3 is 15 amino acids. The CDR3 DNA sequence: TGTGCCAGCAGTTACGGACAGGGGAGGGCAGATACGCAGTATTTT. Amino acid sequence: CASSYGQGRADTQYF.

DNA for the CDR3: TGTGCCAGCAGCTCTCTGTGGACAGAGAACACCGGGGAGCTGTTTTTT. Its protein is CASSSLWTENTGELFF. V and J are TRBV5-6 and TRBJ2-2, with D possibly TRBD1 on 6 matching bases. The CDR3 contains 16 residues. The V end was cut by 3 bases, the J end by 1 base, with 13 bases between. Germline CDR1 SGHDT, CDR2 YYEEEE.

The J gene is TRBJ2-7, the V gene TRBV10-3; D perhaps matches TRBD2 (6 bases). CDR3 length: 13 residues. Trimming left V 6 bases short and J 6 bases short, with 15 bases between. The V gene's germline CDR1 is ENHRY and CDR2 SYGVKD. CDR3 amino acids: CAISFGGSTEQYF. DNA for the CDR3: TGTGCCATCAGCTTTGGGGGGTCCACCGAGCAGTACTTC.

This chain uses TRBV7-9 with TRBJ2-3; 8 bases match TRBD2. CDR3 length: 15 residues. The germline gives CDR1 SEHNR, CDR2 FQNEAQ (reference sequence). Unmatched junction bases numbered 2, after V lost 1 base and J lost 2 bases. CDR3 bases: TGTGCCAGCAGCTTAGTACTAGCGGCCACAGATACGCAGTATTTT. Protein product: CASSLVLAATDTQYF.

The V call is TRBV19, the J call TRBJ2-3; tentatively, D is TRBD2 (6 bases). Trimming removed 4 bases from V and 3 bases from J, with 17 bases in between. Looked up from germline, CDR1 is LNHDA and CDR2 is SQIVND (reference sequence). The CDR3 spans 16 residues. The CDR3 DNA reads TGTGCCAGTAGTACGGGACTTCAGGTGGGGACAGATACGCAGTATTTT. Translation: CASSTGLQVGTDTQYF.

CDR3 in DNA: TGTGCCTGGAGTAAGCCATGGGAGCTGTTTTTT. Its translation: CAWSKPWELFF. The V call is TRBV30, the J call TRBJ2-2; no firm D call. CDR1 GTSNPN and CDR2 SVGIG come from the germline V gene (reference sequence). Trimming removed 2 bases at V and 9 bases at J, with 7 bases between. The CDR3 length is 11 residues.

The genes are TRBV5-1 and TRBJ2-1; tentative D call: TRBD2 (6 bases). The V and J ends lost 2 bases and 6 bases respectively, with 18 bases between them. Germline V CDR1 and CDR2: SGHRS, YFSETQ. This CDR3 is built from 16 residues. This chain's CDR3 is CASSLAGSTMGNEQFF. DNA of the CDR3: TGCGCCAGCAGCTTAGCGGGTTCCACGATGGGCAATGAGCAGTTCTTC.

The chain recombines TRBV11-3 with TRBJ2-1; 9 positions agree with TRBD2. CDR1 is SGHNT, CDR2 YENEEA, per germline. This CDR3 contains 17 residues. V dropped 0 bases and J dropped 5; count of bases not matched to a gene: 8. As DNA, the CDR3 is TGTGCCAGCAGCTTAGATCTAGGCGGGAGGGGACACAATGAGCAGTTCTTC. Encoded protein: CASSLDLGGRGHNEQFF.

This clone has a handful of counts. The gene calls are TRBV29-1 and TRBJ2-5; 7 nucleotides align to TRBD2. CDR1 is SQVTM and CDR2 is ANQGSEA in the germline V gene. The CDR3 totals 13 residues. After removal of 5 bases from V and 0 bases from J, the junction contained 3 bases not matched to a gene. The chain's CDR3 is CSVIGLDQETQYF. The CDR3 DNA reads TGCAGCGTTATCGGACTAGACCAAGAGACCCAGTACTTC. Together with reference TRBV29-1 and TRBJ2-5, the CDR3 gives the full variable domain: SAVISQKPSRDICQRGTSLTIQCQVDSQVTMMFWYRQQPGQSLTLIATANQGSEATYESGFVIDKFPISRPNLTFSTLTVSNMSPEDSSIYLCSVIGLDQETQYFGPGTRLLVL.

The chain couples TRBV28 to TRBJ2-1, with 13 bases lining up with TRBD2. CDR3 length: 13 amino acids. Losses at the gene ends were 6 bases for V and 7 bases for J; bases not matched to a gene: 0. CDR1 is MDHEN and CDR2 is SYDVKM in the germline V gene. The CDR3 loop reads CASRGLAGNEQFF. DNA of the CDR3: TGTGCCAGCAGGGGACTAGCGGGGAATGAGCAGTTCTTC.

The chain recombines TRBV4-2 with TRBJ2-1; D not resolved. CDR1 is LGHNA and CDR2 is YNFKEQ in the germline V gene. The CDR3 has 13 amino acids. V lost 0 bases, J lost 9 bases, and 9 bases lay in between. The CDR3 protein is CASSQDLPTEQFF. CDR3 DNA sequence: TGTGCCAGCAGCCAAGATTTGCCTACTGAGCAGTTCTTC.

The rearrangement uses TRBV12-5 and TRBJ1-2, with 8 bases aligning to TRBD1. J was trimmed by 9 bases and V by 2 bases; bases with no gene match: 5. CDR3 size: 13 residues. Germline V gives CDR1 LGHNT, CDR2 FRNRAP. The CDR3 sequence is CASGLKPGGSYTF. The CDR3 bases are TGTGCTAGTGGTTTGAAACCAGGGGGCAGCTACACCTTC.

V gene TRBV7-2 combines with J gene TRBJ1-1; 9 nucleotides line up with TRBD1. Germline CDR1 reads SGHTA; CDR2 reads FQGNSA. This CDR3 spans 15 amino acids. The junction had 8 bases not matched to a gene; V was cut back by 5 bases and J by 4 bases. In DNA, the CDR3 is TGTGCCAGCAGCGGCGGACAGGGGAGAGGCACTGAAGCTTTCTTT. Residues: CASSGGQGRGTEAFF.

The CDR3 sequence: CASSFWDRRNNEQFF. CDR3 nucleotides: TGTGCCAGCAGTTTTTGGGACAGGCGTAACAATGAGCAGTTCTTC. The chain couples TRBV27 to TRBJ2-1; TRBD1 agrees at 8 bases. Germline loops: CDR1 MNHEY, CDR2 SMNVEV (reference sequence). The CDR3 runs 15 residues. Losses at the gene ends were 3 bases for V and 5 bases for J; bases not matched to a gene: 6.

The chain employs TRBV5-1 and TRBJ2-5; D is possibly TRBD2 (6 bases). CDR1 SGHRS and CDR2 YFSETQ come from the germline V gene. Trimming cost V 4 bases and J 5 bases, with 18 bases left between them. This CDR3 is built from 15 residues. CDR3 nucleotides: TGCGCCAGCAGCCCCGACCTTTTGGCGGGGGAGACCCAGTACTTC. Translated, it gives CASSPDLLAGETQYF. The whole variable domain, remainder taken from reference TRBV5-1 and TRBJ2-5, is KAGVTQTPRYLIKTRGQQVTLSCSPISGHRSVSWYQQTPGQGLQFLFEYFSETQRNKGNFPGRFSGRQFSNSRSEMNVSTLELGDSALYLCASSPDLLAGETQYFGPGTRLLVL.

This chain uses TRBV30 with TRBJ2-7; TRBD2 might be the D (7 bases). Germline loops: CDR1 GTSNPN, CDR2 SVGIG (reference sequence). The CDR3 contains 14 residues. V was pared by 1 base and J by 1 base, with 11 bases between. This chain's CDR3 is CAWSGEGGSYEQYF. CDR3 DNA: TGTGCCTGGAGTGGGGAGGGGGGATCCTACGAGCAGTACTTC.